Presented here are 21 T cell receptor beta chains from one specimen sequenced in a study of T cells in localized non-small cell lung cancer. Only in-frame clones appear in the TCRdb table, and some are missing; sequencing was by immunoSEQ multiplex PCR. The sample has under 40,000 clones; roughly 93% are singletons. This specimen consisted of peripheral blood, obtained before any cancer treatment. The receptors shown here come from a female donor over 55 with stage I lung adenocarcinoma.

The V call is TRBV19, the J call TRBJ2-3, with 8 bases aligning to TRBD2. The V and J ends lost 3 bases and 2 bases, in that order; junction bases with no gene match: 7. Germline values: CDR1 LNHDA, CDR2 SQIVND (reference sequence). The CDR3 contains 16 residues. CDR3 in DNA: TGTGCCAGTAGTATCTTGCGCGGGAGGACCACAGATACGCAGTATTTT. This codes for CASSILRGRTTDTQYF.

This sequence joins TRBV7-2 and TRBJ2-5; TRBD1 is a possible D gene (7 bases). The CDR3 sequence is 14 residues long. From germline, CDR1 is SGHTA and CDR2 FQGNSA. Trimming pared 6 bases from V and 4 bases from J, leaving 15 bases between. DNA for the CDR3: TGTGCCAGCAGGTCAGGGGGGAGACGAGAGACCCAGTACTTC. Translated: CASRSGGRRETQYF.

The rearrangement links TRBV7-2 to TRBJ2-5; D unclear. The ends were cut back, 5 bases at V and 1 base at J, with 14 bases in the middle. This CDR3 is 15 amino acids long. Germline CDR1 is SGHTA and CDR2 is FQGNSA. CDR3 bases: TGTGCCAGCAGCCCTCGGGTGGTCGGCCAAGAGACCCAGTACTTC. Residues: CASSPRVVGQETQYF.

The gene calls are TRBV7-8 and TRBJ2-5, with TRBD1 matching 11 bases. The CDR3 length is 14 residues. J was trimmed by 5 bases and V by 4 bases; bases with no gene match: 3. In germline, CDR1 is SGHVS, CDR2 FQNEAQ. The DNA of the CDR3 is TGTGCCAGCAGCTCCCGGGACAGGGGGGAGACCCAGTACTTC. Translating gives CASSSRDRGETQYF.

The V gene is TRBV5-1, the J gene TRBJ1-5; 9 bases are shared with TRBD1. The CDR3 has 15 residues. The germline V gene encodes CDR1 SGHRS and CDR2 YFSETQ. J gave up 7 bases and V 5 bases, and 10 bases lay outside the gene matches. The CDR3 coding sequence is TGCGCCAGCAGACTAACCGGGACAGGGAACCAGCCCCAGCATTTT. It encodes CASRLTGTGNQPQHF.

This clone was seen once. This sequence joins TRBV10-3 and TRBJ2-7; weak D call: TRBD1 (6 bases). The germline V gene has CDR1 ENHRY and CDR2 SYGVKD. V lost 5 bases and J lost 6, with 17 bases in between. This CDR3 has 14 amino acids. The CDR3 protein is CAISSTGTSLEQYV. The CDR3 coding sequence is TGTGCCATCAGTTCCACCGGGACATCCCTCGAGCAGTACGTC.

Comments on this clone: This same CDR3 is encoded by further DNA sequences in the sample. The genes are TRBV28 and TRBJ1-5, with unresolved D. The CDR3 loop spans 12 amino acids. Trimming cost V 6 bases and J 6 bases, with 9 bases left between them. Germline CDR1 MDHEN, CDR2 SYDVKM. The CDR3 DNA reads TGTGCCAGCAGCCCACTAAGTCAGCCCCAGCATTTT. This encodes CASSPLSQPQHF.

This clone has more than one count but fewer than ten. The V and J genes are TRBV2 and TRBJ2-7, with D possibly matching TRBD1 (5 bases). Germline CDR1 is SNHLY and CDR2 is FYNNEI. This CDR3 has 12 residues. V was trimmed by 3 bases and J by 3 bases, leaving 6 bases between them. In nucleotides, the CDR3 is TGTGCCAGCAGTGAGCAGGGCTACGAGCAGTACTTC. Its protein product is CASSEQGYEQYF. Drawing the rest from reference TRBV2 and TRBJ2-7, the complete variable domain is EPEVTQTPSHQVTQMGQEVILRCVPISNHLYFYWYRQILGQKVEFLVSFYNNEISEKSEIFDDQFSVERPDGSNFTLKIRSTKLEDSAMYFCASSEQGYEQYFGPGTRLTVT.

The V and J genes are TRBV5-1 and TRBJ1-2; D gene unclear. This CDR3 is 14 amino acids long. Germline V CDR1 and CDR2: SGHRS, YFSETQ. Trimming shortened V by 0 bases and J by 6 bases, and 12 bases separated the two germline ends. The CDR3 is CASSLALATDGYTF. The CDR3 nucleotides read TGCGCCAGCAGCTTGGCCCTAGCGACGGATGGCTACACCTTC.

The chain is built from TRBV7-3 and TRBJ1-1, with D possibly matching TRBD1 (5 bases). The ends were cut back, 2 bases at V and 8 bases at J, with 12 bases in the middle. The germline CDR1 and CDR2 sequences are SGHTA and FQGTGA. This CDR3 region has 13 residues. CDR3 sequence reads: CASSLYSGGEAFF. The DNA for the CDR3 is TGTGCCAGCAGCTTATATAGCGGGGGGGAAGCTTTCTTT.

In DNA form, the CDR3 reads TGCGCCAGCAACCTGGTAGCAGGGACTGGGGCCAACGTCCTGACTTTC. The encoded protein is CASNLVAGTGANVLTF. The chain joins TRBV5-1 to TRBJ2-6; D possibly corresponds to TRBD1 (5 bases). From germline, CDR1 is SGHRS and CDR2 YFSETQ. The CDR3 runs 16 residues. The germline V and J ends were trimmed by 6 bases and 2 bases, with 15 bases remaining between them.

This chain links TRBV18 with TRBJ2-7; perhaps TRBD1 as D (6 bases). Trimming pared 4 bases from V and 2 bases from J, leaving 9 bases between. Germline lookup yields CDR1 KGHSH and CDR2 LQKENI. The CDR3 runs 13 residues. The CDR3 spells CASSRGHPYEQYF. As DNA, the CDR3 is TGTGCCAGCTCACGGGGACACCCCTACGAGCAGTACTTC.

The chain is built from TRBV9 and TRBJ2-1; no definite D call. This CDR3 region has 15 residues. The germline V gene has CDR1 SGDLS and CDR2 YYNGEE. V shed 0 bases and J shed 3 bases, with 10 bases lying between them. Written as DNA, the CDR3 is TGTGCCAGCAGCGTAGCCATGTCGGGCTACAATGAGCAGTTCTTC. Its protein is CASSVAMSGYNEQFF.

The J gene is TRBJ1-2, the V gene TRBV6-1; 11 bases fit TRBD1. CDR1 MNHNS and CDR2 SASEGT come from the germline V gene. This CDR3 comprises 14 residues. With V trimmed by 6 bases and J by 8 bases, 8 bases remained unmatched. The DNA for the CDR3 is TGTGCCAGCAGCCTAGGACAGGGGGCAGGAGGCTACACCTTC. Translation gives CASSLGQGAGGYTF.

The chain carries TRBV5-1 and TRBJ1-3; TRBD1 aligns across 8 bases. The CDR3 length is 14 residues. The V segment lost 4 bases and the J segment 4 bases; nucleotides outside the gene matches: 4. Per germline, CDR1 SGHRS and CDR2 YFSETQ. CDR3 sequence reads: CASSTQGAGNTIYF. In DNA form, the CDR3 reads TGCGCCAGCAGCACCCAGGGGGCAGGAAACACCATATATTTT.

V usage is TRBV7-2 and J usage is TRBJ2-1; D is possibly TRBD1 or TRBD2 (5 bases each). The germline V and J ends were trimmed by 5 bases and 8 bases, with 13 bases remaining between them. The CDR3 totals 13 residues. From germline, CDR1 is SGHTA and CDR2 FQGNSA. This CDR3 reads CASSLPGAHEQFF. In nucleotides, the CDR3 is TGTGCCAGCAGCCTTCCCGGGGCCCATGAGCAGTTCTTC.

The chain uses TRBV30 and TRBJ1-1; 7 nucleotides match TRBD1. J was trimmed by 2 bases and V by 3 bases; bases with no gene match: 6. There are 14 residues in the CDR3. Germline V CDR1 and CDR2: GTSNPN, SVGIG (reference sequence). The DNA of the CDR3 is TGTGCCTGGAGGAATTACAGGGGAAACACTGAAGCTTTCTTT. This gives the protein CAWRNYRGNTEAFF.

V and J are TRBV6-5 and TRBJ1-5; 9 bases are a match to TRBD1. Germline assignment: CDR1 MNHEY and CDR2 SVGAGI. This CDR3 contains 16 residues. J was trimmed by 11 bases and V by 2 bases; bases with no gene match: 13. For the CDR3, the DNA is TGTGCCAGCAGTTACGAATCCGGGACAGGGTTGGTGGCCCAGCATTTT. This translates into CASSYESGTGLVAQHF.

The rearrangement uses TRBV9 and TRBJ2-6; maybe TRBD1 (5 bases). There are 15 residues in the CDR3. V was pared by 2 bases and J by 3 bases, with 9 bases between. Germline CDR1 reads SGDLS; CDR2 reads YYNGEE. CDR3 nucleotide sequence: TGTGCCAGCAGCGTCGTCAGGGTTGGGGCCAACGTCCTGACTTTC. Translating gives CASSVVRVGANVLTF.

This chain links TRBV5-6 with TRBJ1-5; D remains ambiguous. The CDR3 extends over 14 amino acids. With 2 bases removed from V and 3 bases from J, the gap between germline ends came to 9 bases. Germline-derived CDR1 and CDR2 are SGHDT and YYEEEE. The CDR3 DNA reads as TGTGCCAGCAGCTTTCGGGGAAACAATCAGCCCCAGCATTTT. Translation gives CASSFRGNNQPQHF. The whole variable domain, remainder taken from reference TRBV5-6 and TRBJ1-5, is DAGVTQSPTHLIKTRGQQVTLRCSPKSGHDTVSWYQQALGQGPQFIFQYYEEEERQRGNFPDRFSGHQFPNYSSELNVNALLLGDSALYLCASSFRGNNQPQHFGDGTRLSIL.

The rearrangement uses TRBV5-1 and TRBJ2-1; 7 bases agree with TRBD2. The CDR3 covers 16 residues. Unmatched junction bases numbered 9, after V lost 0 bases and J lost 6 bases. Germline assignment: CDR1 SGHRS and CDR2 YFSETQ. The CDR3, as DNA: TGCGCCAGCAGCTTGGCCCAAGTGACTAGCTCCAATGAGCAGTTCTTC. Its protein product is CASSLAQVTSSNEQFF.